This T cell receptor (beta chain) was recorded in a study of blood T cell repertoires in COVID-19. From germline, CDR1 is SEHNR and CDR2 FQNEAQ (reference sequence). This CDR3 has 16 amino acids. V was shortened by 5 bases and J by 0 bases, with 17 bases between the two germline ends. Using immunoSEQ multiplex PCR, the repertoire was profiled, and TCRdb retains in-frame clones only, with some absent. The sample has 150,000 to 200,000 clones, around 85% seen once. This TCR came from a woman aged 60-70 years with COVID-19, enrolled during active disease. The gene calls are TRBV7-9 and TRBJ2-7, with D possibly being TRBD2 (6 bases). The sample was peripheral blood. CDR3 amino acids: CASSPSTSPSSYEQYF. In DNA form, the CDR3 reads TGTGCCAGCAGCCCAAGCACTAGCCCAAGCTCCTACGAGCAGTACTTC.